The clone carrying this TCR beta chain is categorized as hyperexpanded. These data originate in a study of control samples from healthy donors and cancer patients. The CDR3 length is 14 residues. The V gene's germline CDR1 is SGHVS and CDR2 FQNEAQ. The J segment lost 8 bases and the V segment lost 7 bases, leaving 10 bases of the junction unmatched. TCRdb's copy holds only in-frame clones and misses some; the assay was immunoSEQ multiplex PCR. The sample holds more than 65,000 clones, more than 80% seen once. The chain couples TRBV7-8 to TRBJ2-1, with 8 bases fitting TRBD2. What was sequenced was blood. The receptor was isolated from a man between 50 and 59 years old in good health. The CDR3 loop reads CASIKLAARDEQFF. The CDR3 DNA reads TGTGCCAGCATCAAACTAGCGGCCAGGGATGAGCAGTTCTTC.